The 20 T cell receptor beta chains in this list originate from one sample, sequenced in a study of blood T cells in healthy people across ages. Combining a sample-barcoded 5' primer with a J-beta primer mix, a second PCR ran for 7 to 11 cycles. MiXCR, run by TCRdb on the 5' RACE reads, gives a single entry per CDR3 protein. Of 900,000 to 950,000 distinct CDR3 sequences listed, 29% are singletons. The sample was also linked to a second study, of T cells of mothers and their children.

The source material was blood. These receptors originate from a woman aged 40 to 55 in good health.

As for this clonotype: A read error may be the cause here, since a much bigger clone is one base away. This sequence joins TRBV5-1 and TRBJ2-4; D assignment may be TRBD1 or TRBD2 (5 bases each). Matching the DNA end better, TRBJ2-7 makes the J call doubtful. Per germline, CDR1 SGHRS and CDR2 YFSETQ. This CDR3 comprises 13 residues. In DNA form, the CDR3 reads TGCGCCAGCGGCGAGGGGTACTCCTACGAGCAGTACTTC. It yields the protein CASGEGYSYEQYF.

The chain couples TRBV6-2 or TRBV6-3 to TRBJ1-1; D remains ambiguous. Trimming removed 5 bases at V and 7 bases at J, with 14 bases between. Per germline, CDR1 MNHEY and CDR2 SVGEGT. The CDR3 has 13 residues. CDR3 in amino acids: CASSAPMDLEAFF. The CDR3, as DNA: TGTGCCAGCAGTGCCCCGATGGATCTTGAAGCTTTCTTT.

CDR3 DNA sequence: TGTGCCAGCAGCTTAACGGAAGCGGGGGGCACAGATACGCAGTATTTT. It is translated as CASSLTEAGGTDTQYF. The chain links TRBV7-3 to TRBJ2-3, with TRBD2 identical over 8 bases. Germline-derived CDR1 and CDR2 are SGHTA and FQGTGA. J gave up 1 base and V 0 bases, and 3 bases lay outside the gene matches. The CDR3 sequence is 16 residues long.

CDR3 protein: CASSMTGKNYGYTF. CDR3 nucleotides: TGTGCCAGTAGTATGACAGGGAAGAACTATGGCTACACCTTC. The V and J genes are TRBV19 and TRBJ1-2, with 7 bases matching TRBD1. V was clipped by 3 bases and J by 2 bases; unmatched bases: 3. In germline, CDR1 is LNHDA, CDR2 SQIVND (reference sequence). The CDR3 totals 14 residues.

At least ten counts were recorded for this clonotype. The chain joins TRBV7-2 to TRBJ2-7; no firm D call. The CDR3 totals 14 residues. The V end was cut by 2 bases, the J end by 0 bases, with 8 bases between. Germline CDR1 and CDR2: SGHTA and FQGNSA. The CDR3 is CASSLLTISYEQYF. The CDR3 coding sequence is TGTGCCAGCAGCTTATTGACGATCTCCTACGAGCAGTACTTC.

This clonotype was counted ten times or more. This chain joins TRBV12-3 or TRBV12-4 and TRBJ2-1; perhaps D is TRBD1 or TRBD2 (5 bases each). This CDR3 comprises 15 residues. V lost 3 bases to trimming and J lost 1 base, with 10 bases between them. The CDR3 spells CASSFSGASYNEQFF. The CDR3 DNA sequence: TGTGCCAGCAGTTTTTCCGGGGCATCCTACAATGAGCAGTTCTTC.

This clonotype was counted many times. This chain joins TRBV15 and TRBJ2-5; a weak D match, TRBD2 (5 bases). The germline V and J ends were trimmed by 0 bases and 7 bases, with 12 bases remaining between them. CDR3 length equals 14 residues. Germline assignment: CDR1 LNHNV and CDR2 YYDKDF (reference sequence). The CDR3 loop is CATSRDRGLGTQYF. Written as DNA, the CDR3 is TGTGCCACCAGCAGAGATCGGGGTTTGGGGACCCAGTACTTC.

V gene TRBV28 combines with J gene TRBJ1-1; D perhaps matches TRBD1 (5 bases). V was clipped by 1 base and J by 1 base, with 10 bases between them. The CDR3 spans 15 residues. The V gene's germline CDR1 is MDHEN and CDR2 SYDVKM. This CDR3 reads CASSLYTGGNTEAFF. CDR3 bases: TGTGCCAGCAGTTTATATACAGGAGGGAACACTGAAGCTTTCTTT.

CDR3 sequence: CASSLPGQGGFNEQFF. DNA for the CDR3: TGTGCCAGCAGCCTACCGGGACAGGGGGGGTTCAATGAGCAGTTCTTC. This chain joins TRBV7-2 and TRBJ2-1, with 11 bases fitting TRBD1. This CDR3 region has 16 residues. The V gene end was trimmed by 5 bases and the J gene end by 6 bases; junction bases not matched to a gene: 9. Germline loops: CDR1 SGHTA, CDR2 FQGNSA.

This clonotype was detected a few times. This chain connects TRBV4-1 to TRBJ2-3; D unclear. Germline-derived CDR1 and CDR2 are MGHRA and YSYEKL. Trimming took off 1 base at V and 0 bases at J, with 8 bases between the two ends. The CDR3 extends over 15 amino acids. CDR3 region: CASSQGPSSTDTQYF. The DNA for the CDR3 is TGCGCCAGCAGCCAAGGACCTTCTAGCACAGATACGCAGTATTTT.

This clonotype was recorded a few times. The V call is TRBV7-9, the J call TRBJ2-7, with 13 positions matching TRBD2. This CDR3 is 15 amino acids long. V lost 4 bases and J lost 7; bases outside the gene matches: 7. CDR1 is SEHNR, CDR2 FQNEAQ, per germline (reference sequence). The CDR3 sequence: CASSSPGLAGKEQYF. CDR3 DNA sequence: TGTGCCAGCAGCTCCCCGGGACTAGCGGGGAAGGAGCAGTACTTC. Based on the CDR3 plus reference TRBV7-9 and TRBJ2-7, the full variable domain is DTGVSQNPRHKITKRGQNVTFRCDPISEHNRLYWYRQTLGQGPEFLTYFQNEAQLEKSRLLSDRFSAERPKGSFSTLEIQRTEQGDSAMYLCASSSPGLAGKEQYFGPGTRLTVT.

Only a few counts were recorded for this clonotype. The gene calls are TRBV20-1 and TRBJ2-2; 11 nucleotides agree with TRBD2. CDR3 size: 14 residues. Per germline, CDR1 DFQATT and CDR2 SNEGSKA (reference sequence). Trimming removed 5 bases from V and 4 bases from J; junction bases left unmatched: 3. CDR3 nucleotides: TGCAGTGCTTTAGCGGGGGGGTCCACCGGGGAGCTGTTTTTT. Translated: CSALAGGSTGELFF.

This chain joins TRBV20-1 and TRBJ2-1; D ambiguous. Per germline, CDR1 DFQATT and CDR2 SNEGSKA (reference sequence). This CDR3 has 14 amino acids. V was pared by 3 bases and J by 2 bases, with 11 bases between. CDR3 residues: CSASSRRAYNEQFF. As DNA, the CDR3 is TGCAGTGCTAGTTCCAGACGGGCCTACAATGAGCAGTTCTTC.

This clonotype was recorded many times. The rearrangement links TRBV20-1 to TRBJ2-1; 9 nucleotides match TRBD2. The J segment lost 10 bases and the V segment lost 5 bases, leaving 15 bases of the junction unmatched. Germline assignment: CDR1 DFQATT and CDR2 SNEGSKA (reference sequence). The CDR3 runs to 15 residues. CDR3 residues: CSALSGGGAAGEQFF. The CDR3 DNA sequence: TGCAGTGCTCTCTCTGGCGGGGGGGCTGCTGGCGAGCAGTTCTTC.

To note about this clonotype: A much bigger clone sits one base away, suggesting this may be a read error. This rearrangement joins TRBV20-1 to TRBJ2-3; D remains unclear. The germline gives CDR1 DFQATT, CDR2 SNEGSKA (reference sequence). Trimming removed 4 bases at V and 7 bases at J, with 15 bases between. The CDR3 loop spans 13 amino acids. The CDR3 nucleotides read TGCAGTGCTATAGATTGGAGCGCGTATACGCAGTATTTT. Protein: CSAIDWSAYTQYF.

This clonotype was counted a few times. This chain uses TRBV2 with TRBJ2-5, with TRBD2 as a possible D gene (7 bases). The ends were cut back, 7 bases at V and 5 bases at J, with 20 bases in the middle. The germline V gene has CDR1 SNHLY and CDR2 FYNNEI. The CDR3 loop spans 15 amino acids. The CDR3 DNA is TGTGCCAGCAACCCCAACGGGGGGCCGGGGGAGACCCAGTACTTC. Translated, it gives CASNPNGGPGETQYF.

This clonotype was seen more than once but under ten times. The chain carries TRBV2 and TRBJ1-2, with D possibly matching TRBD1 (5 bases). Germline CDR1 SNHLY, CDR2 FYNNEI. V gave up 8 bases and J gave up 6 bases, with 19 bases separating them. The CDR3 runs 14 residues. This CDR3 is CASGVGVTLHGYTF. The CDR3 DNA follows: TGTGCCAGCGGGGTGGGGGTAACGCTCCATGGCTACACCTTC.

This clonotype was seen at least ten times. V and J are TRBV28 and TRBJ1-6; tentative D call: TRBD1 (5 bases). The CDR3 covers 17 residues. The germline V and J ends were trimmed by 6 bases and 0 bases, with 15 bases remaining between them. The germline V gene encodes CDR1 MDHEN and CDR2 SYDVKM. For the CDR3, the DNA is TGTGCCAGCAGCTCCTGGGGGGGGAGCTCCTATAATTCACCCCTCCACTTT. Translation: CASSSWGGSSYNSPLHF. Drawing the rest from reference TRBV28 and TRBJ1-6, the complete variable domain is DVKVTQSSRYLVKRTGEKVFLECVQDMDHENMFWYRQDPGLGLRLIYFSYDVKMKEKGDIPEGYSVSREKKERFSLILESASTNQTSMYLCASSSWGGSSYNSPLHFGNGTRLTVT.

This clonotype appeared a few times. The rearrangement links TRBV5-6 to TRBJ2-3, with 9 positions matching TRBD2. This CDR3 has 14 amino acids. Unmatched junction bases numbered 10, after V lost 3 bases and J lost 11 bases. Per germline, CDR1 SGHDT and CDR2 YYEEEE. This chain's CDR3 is CASSSPYASGEQYF. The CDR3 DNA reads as TGTGCCAGCAGCTCTCCCTATGCTAGCGGGGAGCAGTATTTT.

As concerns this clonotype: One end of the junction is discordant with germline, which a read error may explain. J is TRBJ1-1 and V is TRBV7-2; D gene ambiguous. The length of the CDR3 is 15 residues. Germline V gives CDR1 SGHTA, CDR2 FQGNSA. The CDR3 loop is CVSSLAPGANTEAFF. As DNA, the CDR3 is TGTGTCAGCAGCTTAGCGCCAGGAGCGAACACTGAAGCTTTCTTT.